The 5 T cell receptor beta chains in this list originate from one sample, sequenced in a study of blood T cell repertoires in COVID-19. Profiling relied on immunoSEQ multiplex PCR, and the TCRdb table lists in-frame clones only, not all of them. The sample yields approximately 77,000 clones, 85% seen once. The sequenced material came from peripheral blood. The receptors come from a man aged 45 to 65 with COVID-19, enrolled during active disease.

This chain connects TRBV7-9 to TRBJ2-7; D call uncertain. This CDR3 comprises 13 residues. Germline loops: CDR1 SEHNR, CDR2 FQNEAQ (reference sequence). V lost 6 bases and J lost 2, with 11 bases in between. In DNA, the CDR3 is TGTGCCAGCAGTAAAGGAGCTGCCTACGAGCAGTACTTC. Its translation: CASSKGAAYEQYF.

This clone was counted a few times. The chain links TRBV28 to TRBJ1-5, with 7 bases lining up with TRBD1. The CDR3 consists of 15 residues. Trimming removed 6 bases from V and 4 bases from J; junction bases left unmatched: 9. Germline V lookup: CDR1 MDHEN, CDR2 SYDVKM. CDR3 residues: CASSTRGVPNQPQHF. CDR3 nucleotides: TGTGCCAGCAGCACCAGGGGGGTCCCTAATCAGCCCCAGCATTTT.

This rearrangement joins TRBV24-1 to TRBJ2-3; D is possibly TRBD2 (6 bases). The CDR3 sequence is 14 residues long. V was pared by 11 bases and J by 8 bases, with 22 bases between. CDR1 and CDR2 from the germline V gene are KGHDR and SFDVKD. CDR3 protein: CAILHRTTLSTQYF. In DNA, the CDR3 is TGTGCCATCTTACATAGGACTACCCTAAGTACGCAGTATTTT.

A single count supports this clone. CDR3 DNA sequence: TGTGCCAGCTCACACTCAGGGATGTGGGGAGGATTGTACGAGCAGTACTTC. Amino acids: CASSHSGMWGGLYEQYF. V usage is TRBV18 and J usage is TRBJ2-7; a possible D gene is TRBD2 (6 bases). The CDR3 contains 17 residues. Trimming took off 4 bases at V and 4 bases at J, with 23 bases between the two ends. CDR1 and CDR2 (germline): KGHSH, LQKENI.

This chain links TRBV28 with TRBJ1-1; 7 bases line up with TRBD1. Trimming took 5 bases from V and 0 from J; bases not matched to a gene: 3. CDR1 and CDR2 (germline): MDHEN, SYDVKM. This CDR3 has 14 residues. CDR3 loop: CASSRDSMNTEAFF. CDR3 nucleotide sequence: TGTGCCAGCAGTCGGGACAGCATGAACACTGAAGCTTTCTTT. Based on the CDR3 plus reference TRBV28 and TRBJ1-1, the full variable domain is DVKVTQSSRYLVKRTGEKVFLECVQDMDHENMFWYRQDPGLGLRLIYFSYDVKMKEKGDIPEGYSVSREKKERFSLILESASTNQTSMYLCASSRDSMNTEAFFGQGTRLTVV.